These 17 T cell receptor beta chains originate from one sample sequenced in a study of spatial heterogeneity in lung cancer. A single record per CDR3 protein comes from TCRdb applying MiXCR to the 5' RACE reads. This table has around 19,000 distinct CDR3 sequences, about a fifth appearing once. Time point in this sample: sample taken at primary tumor resection. No cells were sorted before sequencing. The whole RNA sequenced was extracted from tumor, nontumor lung or frozen PBMC. The source was PBMCs, collected at surgery. These receptors were taken from a female donor with early-stage non-small cell lung cancer.

This clonotype has at least ten counts. V usage is TRBV12-3 or TRBV12-4 and J usage is TRBJ2-5; 9 bases align to TRBD2. The CDR3 spans 14 residues. The trim removed 0 bases at V and 6 bases at J, leaving 2 bases unmatched. The CDR3 nucleotides are TGTGCCAGCAGTTTAGCGGCGGGGGGGCAGACCCAGTACTTC. Translated, it gives CASSLAAGGQTQYF.

This clonotype showed up many times. The CDR3 region is CASSPAADYEQYF. CDR3 in DNA: TGTGCCAGCTCACCAGCCGCCGACTACGAGCAGTACTTC. The rearrangement uses TRBV18 and TRBJ2-7; D is unclear. From germline, CDR1 is KGHSH and CDR2 LQKENI. The length of the CDR3 is 13 residues. V shed 2 bases and J shed 3 bases, with 8 bases lying between them. The full variable domain, with the rest looked up from reference TRBV18 and TRBJ2-7, is NAGVMQNPRHLVRRRGQEARLRCSPMKGHSHVYWYRQLPEEGLKFMVYLQKENIIDESGMPKERFSAEFPKEGPSILRIQQVVRGDSAAYFCASSPAADYEQYFGPGTRLTVT.

This clonotype was seen at least ten times. The rearrangement links TRBV18 to TRBJ2-3, with unresolved D. Germline CDR1 KGHSH, CDR2 LQKENI. V lost 3 bases and J lost 4, with 8 bases in between. The CDR3 contains 13 residues. Here the CDR3 reads CASSPLGADTQYF. CDR3 in DNA: TGTGCCAGCTCACCGCTGGGCGCAGATACGCAGTATTTT.

At least ten counts were recorded for this clonotype. This chain links TRBV9 with TRBJ2-7; 7 nucleotides match TRBD2. This CDR3 is 14 amino acids long. The V gene end was trimmed by 5 bases and the J gene end by 7 bases; junction bases not matched to a gene: 12. The germline V gene has CDR1 SGDLS and CDR2 YYNGEE. CDR3: CASRNRDYRKEQYF. The CDR3 coding sequence is TGTGCCAGCAGAAACCGGGACTACCGAAAAGAGCAGTACTTC. Combining the CDR3 with reference TRBV9 and TRBJ2-7 gives the whole variable domain DSGVTQTPKHLITATGQRVTLRCSPRSGDLSVYWYQQSLDQGLQFLIQYYNGEERAKGNILERFSAQQFPDLHSELNLSSLELGDSALYFCASRNRDYRKEQYFGPGTRLTVT.

There are many counts of this clonotype. The chain couples TRBV29-1 to TRBJ1-1, with D tentatively TRBD1 (6 bases). This CDR3 has 14 amino acids. V was clipped by 7 bases and J by 5 bases, with 20 bases between them. Germline-derived CDR1 and CDR2 are SQVTM and ANQGSEA. This CDR3 reads CSAGERGLGTEAFF. The DNA for the CDR3 is TGCAGCGCTGGAGAGCGGGGGCTGGGGACTGAAGCTTTCTTT.

This clonotype qualifies as medium-sized. The chain has TRBV6-4 and TRBJ2-1; 9 bases match TRBD1. The CDR3 has 14 amino acids. The germline CDR1 and CDR2 sequences are MRHNA and SNTAGT. V shed 6 bases, J shed 8 bases, and the junction held 8 bases outside the gene matches. The CDR3 DNA reads as TGTGCCAGCAGCACCGGGACAGGGACCGATGAGCAGTTCTTC. Protein product: CASSTGTGTDEQFF.

This clonotype is medium-sized within its sample. The rearrangement joins TRBV7-9 to TRBJ1-5; 9 bases match TRBD1. The germline gives CDR1 SEHNR, CDR2 FQNEAQ (reference sequence). Trimming at V came to 6 bases and at J to 2 bases, leaving 11 bases not matched to a gene. This CDR3 contains 17 residues. The CDR3 DNA reads TGTGCCAGCAGAAATGGGGACAGGGTGAATTGCAATCAGCCCCAGCATTTT. This gives the protein CASRNGDRVNCNQPQHF. The entire variable domain, with the rest obtained from reference TRBV7-9 and TRBJ1-5, is as follows: DTGVSQNPRHKITKRGQNVTFRCDPISEHNRLYWYRQTLGQGPEFLTYFQNEAQLEKSRLLSDRFSAERPKGSFSTLEIQRTEQGDSAMYLCASRNGDRVNCNQPQHFGDGTRLSIL.

This sequence joins TRBV18 and TRBJ1-1, with D unresolved. Germline V gene sequence: CDR1 KGHSH, CDR2 LQKENI. This CDR3 is 13 amino acids long. The V end lost 4 bases, the J end lost 1 base, and 7 bases lay between the germline ends. The CDR3 reads CASSLEGNTEAFF. The CDR3 DNA reads TGTGCCAGCTCACTCGAGGGGAACACTGAAGCTTTCTTT.

This clonotype has ten or more counts. The J gene is TRBJ1-1, the V gene TRBV20-1; D perhaps matches TRBD1 (6 bases). The CDR3 has 14 residues. Germline values: CDR1 DFQATT, CDR2 SNEGSKA (reference sequence). Trimming left V 0 bases short and J 7 bases short, with 15 bases between. CDR3 in DNA: TGCAGTGCTAGAGAGGCAGGGGCGCGTATTGAAGCTTTCTTT. It translates to CSAREAGARIEAFF.

This clonotype was counted many times. This chain uses TRBV6-2 or TRBV6-3 with TRBJ2-3; D possibly corresponds to TRBD2 (6 bases). The CDR3 runs to 16 residues. Germline assignment: CDR1 MNHEY and CDR2 SVGEGT. V lost 5 bases to trimming and J lost 4 bases, with 19 bases between them. CDR3 amino acids: CASSKGLDLRADTQYF. Here the CDR3 DNA reads TGTGCCAGCAGTAAGGGACTCGACTTACGCGCAGATACGCAGTATTTT.

In its sample, this clonotype was seen many times. The rearrangement uses TRBV28 and TRBJ2-4; weak D call: TRBD2 (6 bases). CDR3 length: 14 amino acids. CDR1 is MDHEN, CDR2 SYDVKM, per germline. Trimming stripped 1 base from V and 4 bases from J, with 8 bases between. CDR3 in DNA: TGTGCCAGCAGTTTATCTGGGGGGAAAAACATTCAGTACTTC. Translation gives CASSLSGGKNIQYF.

This chain joins TRBV12-3 or TRBV12-4 and TRBJ1-4; TRBD1 matches 7 bases. This CDR3 has 14 residues. J was trimmed by 7 bases and V by 9 bases; bases with no gene match: 11. The CDR3 nucleotides read TGTGCCAGTACCAGAGGGGGCGCCGGTGAAAAACTGTTTTTT. Translated: CASTRGGAGEKLFF.

This clonotype was counted ten times or more. This chain uses TRBV12-3 or TRBV12-4 with TRBJ2-7, with D perhaps TRBD2 (5 bases). CDR3 size: 12 residues. V was pared by 3 bases and J by 3 bases, with 6 bases between. The CDR3: CASSFGGYEQYF. The CDR3 DNA sequence: TGTGCCAGCAGTTTTGGAGGCTACGAGCAGTACTTC.

This clonotype was picked up many times. The chain has TRBV6-5 and TRBJ1-5; 7 nucleotides agree with TRBD1. Germline V gene sequence: CDR1 MNHEY, CDR2 SVGAGI. J lost 2 bases, V lost 6 bases, and 4 bases had no gene match. This CDR3 is built from 14 residues. The CDR3 DNA reads as TGTGCCAGCAGCCGGGACAGAGGCAATCAGCCCCAGCATTTT. The encoded protein is CASSRDRGNQPQHF.

The gene calls are TRBV29-1 and TRBJ2-7; D is undetermined. The germline CDR1 and CDR2 sequences are SQVTM and ANQGSEA. This CDR3 is built from 14 residues. V was pared by 0 bases and J by 1 base, with 10 bases between. The CDR3 loop reads CSVEDPPGSYEQYF. CDR3 coding DNA: TGCAGCGTTGAAGATCCACCCGGTTCCTACGAGCAGTACTTC.

This clonotype appeared many times. This chain joins TRBV20-1 and TRBJ2-6; D gene unclear. V lost 1 base, J lost 1 base, and 5 bases lay in between. Germline V gene sequence: CDR1 DFQATT, CDR2 SNEGSKA (reference sequence). This CDR3 spans 14 amino acids. CDR3 bases: TGCAGTGCTAGAGTAGCTTCTGGGGCCAACGTCCTGACTTTC. It yields the protein CSARVASGANVLTF.

This clonotype was counted ten times or more. The V call is TRBV20-1, the J call TRBJ1-1; possible D gene TRBD1, 5 bases. CDR3 size: 13 residues. The germline V gene has CDR1 DFQATT and CDR2 SNEGSKA (reference sequence). Between the trimmed V and J ends, which lost 4 bases and 4 bases, there was a span of 13 bases. CDR3 sequence reads: CSAIWGAGTEAFF. DNA of the CDR3: TGCAGTGCTATATGGGGCGCGGGCACTGAAGCTTTCTTT.